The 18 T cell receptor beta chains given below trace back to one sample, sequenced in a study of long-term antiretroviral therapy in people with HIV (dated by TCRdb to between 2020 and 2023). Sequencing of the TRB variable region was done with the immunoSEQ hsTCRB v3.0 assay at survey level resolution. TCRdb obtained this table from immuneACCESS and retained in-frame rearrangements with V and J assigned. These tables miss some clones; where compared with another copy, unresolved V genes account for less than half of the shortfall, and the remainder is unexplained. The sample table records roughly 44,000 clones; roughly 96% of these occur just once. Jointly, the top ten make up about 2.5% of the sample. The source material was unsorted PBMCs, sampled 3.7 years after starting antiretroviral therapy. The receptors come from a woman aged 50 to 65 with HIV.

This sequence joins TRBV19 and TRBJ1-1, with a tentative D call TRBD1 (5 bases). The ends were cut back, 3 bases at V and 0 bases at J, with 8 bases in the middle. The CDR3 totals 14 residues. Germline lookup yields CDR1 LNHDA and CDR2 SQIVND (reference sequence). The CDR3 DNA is TGTGCCAGTAGTATGGGGGTCATGAACACTGAAGCTTTCTTT. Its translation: CASSMGVMNTEAFF.

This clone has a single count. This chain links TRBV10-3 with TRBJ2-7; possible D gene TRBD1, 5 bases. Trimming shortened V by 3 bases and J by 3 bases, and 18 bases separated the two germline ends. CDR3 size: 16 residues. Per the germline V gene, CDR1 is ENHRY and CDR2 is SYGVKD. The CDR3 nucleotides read TGTGCCATCAGTGACCGTTCGACAGAGAACTACTACGAGCAGTACTTC. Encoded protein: CAISDRSTENYYEQYF.

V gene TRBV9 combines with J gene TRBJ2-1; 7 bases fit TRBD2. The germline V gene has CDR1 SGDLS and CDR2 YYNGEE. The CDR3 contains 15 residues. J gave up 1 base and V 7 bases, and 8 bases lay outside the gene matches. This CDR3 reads CASCREGLSYNEQFF. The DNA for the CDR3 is TGTGCCAGCTGCAGGGAGGGACTTTCCTACAATGAGCAGTTCTTC.

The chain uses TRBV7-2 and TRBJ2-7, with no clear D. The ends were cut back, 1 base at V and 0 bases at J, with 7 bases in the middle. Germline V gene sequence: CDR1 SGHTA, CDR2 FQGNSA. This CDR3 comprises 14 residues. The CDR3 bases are TGTGCCAGCAGCTTAGTGCACCGCTCCTACGAGCAGTACTTC. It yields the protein CASSLVHRSYEQYF.

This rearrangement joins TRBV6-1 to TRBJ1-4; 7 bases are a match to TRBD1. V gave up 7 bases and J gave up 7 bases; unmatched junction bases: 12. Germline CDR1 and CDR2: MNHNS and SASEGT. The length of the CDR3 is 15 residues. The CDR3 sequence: CASNPMTGRSEKLFF. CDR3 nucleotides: TGTGCCAGCAATCCTATGACAGGGAGGAGTGAAAAACTGTTTTTT.

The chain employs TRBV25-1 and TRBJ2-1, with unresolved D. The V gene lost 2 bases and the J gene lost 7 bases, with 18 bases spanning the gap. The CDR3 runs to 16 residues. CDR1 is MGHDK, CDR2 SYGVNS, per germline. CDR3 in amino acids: CASSELTIGITNEQFF. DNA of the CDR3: TGTGCCAGCAGTGAACTCACGATTGGCATTACAAATGAGCAGTTCTTC.

The CDR3 DNA is TGTGCCAGCACCTCGGCGGCTGGAAACACCATATATTTT. Protein: CASTSAAGNTIYF. The chain uses TRBV21-1 and TRBJ1-3. TRBV21-1 is an annotated pseudogene. CDR3 length: 13 amino acids.

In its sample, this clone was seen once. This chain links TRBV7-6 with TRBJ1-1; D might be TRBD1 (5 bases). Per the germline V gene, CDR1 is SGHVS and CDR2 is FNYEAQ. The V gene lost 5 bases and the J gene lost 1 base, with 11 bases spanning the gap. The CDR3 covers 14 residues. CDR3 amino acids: CASSPGTSNTEAFF. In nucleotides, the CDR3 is TGTGCCAGCAGCCCGGGGACTTCGAACACTGAAGCTTTCTTT.

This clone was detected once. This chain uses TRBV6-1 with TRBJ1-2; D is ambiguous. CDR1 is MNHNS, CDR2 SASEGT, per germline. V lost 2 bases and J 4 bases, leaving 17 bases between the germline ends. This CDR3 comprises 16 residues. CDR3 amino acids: CASSEMVTPGLYGYTF. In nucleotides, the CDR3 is TGTGCCAGCAGTGAAATGGTGACCCCCGGACTCTATGGCTACACCTTC.

The CDR3 sequence: CASSRTGGGYTEAFF. The DNA for the CDR3 is TGTGCCAGCAGTCGGACAGGGGGCGGGTACACTGAAGCTTTCTTT. The chain employs TRBV25-1 and TRBJ1-1, with 11 nucleotides matching TRBD1. The CDR3 has 15 residues. In germline, CDR1 is MGHDK, CDR2 SYGVNS. After removal of 5 bases from V and 3 bases from J, the junction contained 5 bases not matched to a gene.

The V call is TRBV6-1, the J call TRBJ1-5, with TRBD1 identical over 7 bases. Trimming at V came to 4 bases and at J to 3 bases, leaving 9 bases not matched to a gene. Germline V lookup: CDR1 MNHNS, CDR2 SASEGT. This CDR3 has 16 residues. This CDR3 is CASSAGQLRNNQPQHF. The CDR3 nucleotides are TGTGCCAGCAGTGCGGGACAGCTAAGAAACAATCAGCCCCAGCATTTT.

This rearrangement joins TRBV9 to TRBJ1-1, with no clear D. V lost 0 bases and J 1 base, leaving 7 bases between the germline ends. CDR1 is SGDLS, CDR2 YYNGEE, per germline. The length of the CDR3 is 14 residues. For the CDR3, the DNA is TGTGCCAGCAGCGTAGCTGGTCAGAACACTGAAGCTTTCTTT. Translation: CASSVAGQNTEAFF. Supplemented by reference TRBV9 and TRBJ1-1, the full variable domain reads DSGVTQTPKHLITATGQRVTLRCSPRSGDLSVYWYQQSLDQGLQFLIQYYNGEERAKGNILERFSAQQFPDLHSELNLSSLELGDSALYFCASSVAGQNTEAFFGQGTRLTVV.

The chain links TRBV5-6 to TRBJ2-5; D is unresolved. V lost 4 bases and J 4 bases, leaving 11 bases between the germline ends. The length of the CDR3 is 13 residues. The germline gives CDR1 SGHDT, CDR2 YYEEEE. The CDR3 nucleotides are TGTGCCAGCAGCCCCCCGGGTTTAGAGACCCAGTACTTC. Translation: CASSPPGLETQYF.

The CDR3 coding sequence is TGCGCCAGTTTCCCGGGCCAAAGCTCCTACGAGCAGTACTTC. Amino acids: CASFPGQSSYEQYF. The rearrangement joins TRBV5-1 to TRBJ2-7; no reliable D call. The germline CDR1 and CDR2 sequences are SGHRS and YFSETQ. The CDR3 spans 14 residues. V lost 8 bases and J lost 0, with 15 bases in between.

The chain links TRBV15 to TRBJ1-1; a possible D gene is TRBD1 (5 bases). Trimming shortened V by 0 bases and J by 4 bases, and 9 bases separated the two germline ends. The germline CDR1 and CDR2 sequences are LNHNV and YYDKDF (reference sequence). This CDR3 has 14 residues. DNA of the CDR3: TGTGCCACCAGCAGAGATGGGGGAACCACTGAAGCTTTCTTT. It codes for CATSRDGGTTEAFF. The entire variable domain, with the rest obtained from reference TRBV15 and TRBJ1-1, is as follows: DAMVIQNPRYQVTQFGKPVTLSCSQTLNHNVMYWYQQKSSQAPKLLFHYYDKDFNNEADTPDNFQSRRPNTSFCFLDIRSPGLGDTAMYLCATSRDGGTTEAFFGQGTRLTVV.

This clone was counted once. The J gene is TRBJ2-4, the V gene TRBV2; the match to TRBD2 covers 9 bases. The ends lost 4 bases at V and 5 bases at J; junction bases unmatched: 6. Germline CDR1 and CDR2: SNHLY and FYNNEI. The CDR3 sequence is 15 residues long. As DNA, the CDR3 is TGTGCCAGCAGTGTAAGCGGGGGGTCTCAAAACATTCAGTACTTC. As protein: CASSVSGGSQNIQYF.

The CDR3 DNA follows: TGTGCCAGCAGCCGAAATTGGGGACAGGGGGCCGCAGATACGCAGTATTTT. It is translated as CASSRNWGQGAADTQYF. The chain employs TRBV16 and TRBJ2-3; TRBD1 matches at 12 bases. Trimming took 4 bases from V and 4 from J; bases not matched to a gene: 9. The CDR3 totals 17 residues. In germline, CDR1 is KGHSY, CDR2 FQNENV.

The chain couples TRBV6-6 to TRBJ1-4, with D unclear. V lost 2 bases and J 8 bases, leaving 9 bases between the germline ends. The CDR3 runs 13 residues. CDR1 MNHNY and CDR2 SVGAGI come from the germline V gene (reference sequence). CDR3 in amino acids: CASSYRGFEKLFF. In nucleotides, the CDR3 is TGTGCCAGCAGTTACCGAGGGTTCGAAAAACTGTTTTTT.